The clone carrying this TCR beta chain has just one count. The data were produced by immunoSEQ multiplex PCR, yet TCRdb's version contains in-frame clones alone and is incomplete. The data hold around 190,000 clones, with roughly 84% observed a single time. The data are from a study of blood T cell repertoires in COVID-19. Background on the study: Sources were T cells, B-cell-depleted T cells, or PBMCs; the material itself was cDNA or gDNA.

This CDR3 has 15 amino acids. The V gene's germline CDR1 is KGHSH and CDR2 LQKENI. Trimming shortened V by 5 bases and J by 1 base, and 11 bases separated the two germline ends. The receptor was derived from a woman older than 75 with acute or convalescent COVID-19. The chain combines TRBV18 with TRBJ2-2; TRBD1 might be the D (6 bases). Sequencing was performed on peripheral blood. Here the CDR3 DNA reads TGTGCCAGCTCATTGGGACACCGGAACACCGGGGAGCTGTTTTTT. This sequence encodes CASSLGHRNTGELFF.